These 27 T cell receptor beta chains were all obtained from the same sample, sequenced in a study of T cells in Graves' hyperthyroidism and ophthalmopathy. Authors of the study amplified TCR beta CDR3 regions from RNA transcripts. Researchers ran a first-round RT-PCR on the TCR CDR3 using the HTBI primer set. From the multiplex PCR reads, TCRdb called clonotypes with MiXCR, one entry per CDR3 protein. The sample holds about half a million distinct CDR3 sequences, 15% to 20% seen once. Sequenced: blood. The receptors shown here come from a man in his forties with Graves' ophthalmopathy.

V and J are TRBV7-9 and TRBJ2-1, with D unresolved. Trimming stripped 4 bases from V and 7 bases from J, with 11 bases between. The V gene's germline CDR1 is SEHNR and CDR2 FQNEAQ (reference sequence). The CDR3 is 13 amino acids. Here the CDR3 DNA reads TGTGCCAGCAGCTGGGTCGGAACTAATGAGCAGTTCTTC. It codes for CASSWVGTNEQFF.

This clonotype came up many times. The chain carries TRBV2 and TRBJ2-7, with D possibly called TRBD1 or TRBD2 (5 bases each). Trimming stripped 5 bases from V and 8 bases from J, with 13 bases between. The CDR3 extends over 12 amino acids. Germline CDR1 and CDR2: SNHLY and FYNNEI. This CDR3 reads CASSPETGQQYF. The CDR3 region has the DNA TGTGCCAGCAGTCCTGAGACGGGACAGCAGTACTTC.

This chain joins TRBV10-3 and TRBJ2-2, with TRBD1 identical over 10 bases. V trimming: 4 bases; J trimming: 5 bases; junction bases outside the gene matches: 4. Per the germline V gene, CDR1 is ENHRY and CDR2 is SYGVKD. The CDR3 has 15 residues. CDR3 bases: TGTGCCATCAGTGCGGGGACAGGGGAGACCGGGGAGCTGTTTTTT. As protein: CAISAGTGETGELFF.

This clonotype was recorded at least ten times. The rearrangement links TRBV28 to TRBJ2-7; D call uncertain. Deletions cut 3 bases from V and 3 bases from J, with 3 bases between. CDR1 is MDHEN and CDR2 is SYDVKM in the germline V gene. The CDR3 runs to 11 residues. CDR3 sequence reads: CASSLIYEQYF. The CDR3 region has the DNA TGTGCCAGCAGTTTGATCTACGAGCAGTACTTC.

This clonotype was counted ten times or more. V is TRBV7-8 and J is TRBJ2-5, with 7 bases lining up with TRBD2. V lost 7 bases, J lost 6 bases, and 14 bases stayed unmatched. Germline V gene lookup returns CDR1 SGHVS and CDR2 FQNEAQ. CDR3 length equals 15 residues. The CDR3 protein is CASIHWGSREKTQYF. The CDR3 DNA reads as TGTGCCAGCATCCACTGGGGTTCGCGGGAGAAGACCCAGTACTTC.

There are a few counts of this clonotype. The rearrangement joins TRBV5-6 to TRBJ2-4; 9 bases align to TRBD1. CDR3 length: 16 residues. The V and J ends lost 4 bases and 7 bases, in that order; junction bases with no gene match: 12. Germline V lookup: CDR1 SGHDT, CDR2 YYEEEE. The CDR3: CASSRILTGGANIQYF. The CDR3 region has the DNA TGTGCCAGCAGCCGCATTTTAACAGGGGGCGCGAACATTCAGTACTTC.

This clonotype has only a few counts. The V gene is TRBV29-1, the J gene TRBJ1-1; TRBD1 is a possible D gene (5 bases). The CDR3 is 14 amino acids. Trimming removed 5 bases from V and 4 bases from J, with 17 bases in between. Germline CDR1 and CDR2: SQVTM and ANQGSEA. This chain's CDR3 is CSVQKGTRGTEAFF. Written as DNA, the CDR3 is TGCAGCGTTCAGAAGGGTACAAGGGGCACTGAAGCTTTCTTT. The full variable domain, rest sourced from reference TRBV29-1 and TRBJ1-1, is SAVISQKPSRDICQRGTSLTIQCQVDSQVTMMFWYRQQPGQSLTLIATANQGSEATYESGFVIDKFPISRPNLTFSTLTVSNMSPEDSSIYLCSVQKGTRGTEAFFGQGTRLTVV.

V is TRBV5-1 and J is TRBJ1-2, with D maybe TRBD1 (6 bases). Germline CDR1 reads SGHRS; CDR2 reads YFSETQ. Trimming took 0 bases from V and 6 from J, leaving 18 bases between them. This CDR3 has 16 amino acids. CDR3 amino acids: CASSLGGDRLNDGYTF. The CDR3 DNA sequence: TGCGCCAGCAGCTTGGGGGGCGACAGGCTAAATGATGGCTACACCTTC. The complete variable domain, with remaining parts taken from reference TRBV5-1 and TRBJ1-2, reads KAGVTQTPRYLIKTRGQQVTLSCSPISGHRSVSWYQQTPGQGLQFLFEYFSETQRNKGNFPGRFSGRQFSNSRSEMNVSTLELGDSALYLCASSLGGDRLNDGYTFGSGTRLTVV.

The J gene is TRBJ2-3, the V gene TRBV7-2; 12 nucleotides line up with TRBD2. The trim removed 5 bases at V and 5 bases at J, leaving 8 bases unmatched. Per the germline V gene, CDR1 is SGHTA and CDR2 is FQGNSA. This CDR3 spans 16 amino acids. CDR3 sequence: CASSQAGTSGLDTQYF. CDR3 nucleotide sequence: TGTGCCAGCAGCCAAGCCGGGACTAGCGGGTTAGATACGCAGTATTTT.

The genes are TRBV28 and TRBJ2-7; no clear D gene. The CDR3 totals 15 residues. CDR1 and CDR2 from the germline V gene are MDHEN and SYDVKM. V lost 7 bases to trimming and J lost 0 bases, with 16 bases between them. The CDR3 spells CASTSAESASYEQYF. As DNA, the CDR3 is TGTGCCAGCACCTCGGCGGAAAGTGCCTCCTACGAGCAGTACTTC.

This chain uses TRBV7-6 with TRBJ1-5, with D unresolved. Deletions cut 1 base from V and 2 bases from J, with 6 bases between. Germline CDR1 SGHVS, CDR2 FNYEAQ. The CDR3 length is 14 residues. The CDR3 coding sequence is TGTGCCAGCAGCTTAGGCCCTGGCAATCAGCCCCAGCATTTT. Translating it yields CASSLGPGNQPQHF.

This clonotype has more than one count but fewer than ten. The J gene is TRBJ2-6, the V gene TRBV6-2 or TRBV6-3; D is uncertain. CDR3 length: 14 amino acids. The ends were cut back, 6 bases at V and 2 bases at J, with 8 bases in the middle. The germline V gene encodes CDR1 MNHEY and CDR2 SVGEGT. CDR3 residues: CASRATTGANVLTF. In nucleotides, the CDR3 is TGTGCCAGCAGGGCAACTACTGGGGCCAACGTCCTGACTTTC.

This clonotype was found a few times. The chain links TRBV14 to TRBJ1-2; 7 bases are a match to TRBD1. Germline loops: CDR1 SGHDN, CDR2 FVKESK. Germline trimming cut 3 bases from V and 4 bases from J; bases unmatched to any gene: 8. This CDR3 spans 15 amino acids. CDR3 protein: CASSQADRAVYGYTF. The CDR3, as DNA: TGTGCCAGCAGCCAGGCCGACAGGGCAGTCTATGGCTACACCTTC.

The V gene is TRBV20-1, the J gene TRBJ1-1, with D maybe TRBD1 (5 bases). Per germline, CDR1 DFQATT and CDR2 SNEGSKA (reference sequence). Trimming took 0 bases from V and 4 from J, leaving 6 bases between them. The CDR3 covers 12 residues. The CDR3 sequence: CSAREGVTEAFF. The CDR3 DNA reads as TGCAGTGCTAGAGAGGGGGTCACTGAAGCTTTCTTT.

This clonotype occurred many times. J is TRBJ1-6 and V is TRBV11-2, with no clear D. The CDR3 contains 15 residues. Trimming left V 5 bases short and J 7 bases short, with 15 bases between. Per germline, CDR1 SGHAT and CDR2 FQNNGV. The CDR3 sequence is CASSPSKVINSPLHF. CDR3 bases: TGTGCCAGCAGCCCATCGAAGGTTATCAATTCACCCCTCCACTTT.

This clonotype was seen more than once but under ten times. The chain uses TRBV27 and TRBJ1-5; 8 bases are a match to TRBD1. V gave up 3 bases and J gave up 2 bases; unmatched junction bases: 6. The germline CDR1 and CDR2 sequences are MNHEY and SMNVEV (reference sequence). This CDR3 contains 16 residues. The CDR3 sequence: CASSFGRGLGNQPQHF. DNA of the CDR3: TGTGCCAGCAGTTTTGGCAGGGGGCTTGGCAATCAGCCCCAGCATTTT.

The CDR3 spells CASRESPQGGYTF. The CDR3 DNA reads TGTGCCAGCAGAGAAAGCCCACAGGGAGGCTACACCTTC. This chain joins TRBV2 and TRBJ1-2, with D maybe TRBD1 (6 bases). The V end lost 6 bases, the J end lost 8 bases, and 16 bases lay between the germline ends. Germline-derived CDR1 and CDR2 are SNHLY and FYNNEI. This CDR3 contains 13 residues. Full variable domain (outside the CDR3, taken from reference TRBV2 and TRBJ1-2): EPEVTQTPSHQVTQMGQEVILRCVPISNHLYFYWYRQILGQKVEFLVSFYNNEISEKSEIFDDQFSVERPDGSNFTLKIRSTKLEDSAMYFCASRESPQGGYTFGSGTRLTVV.

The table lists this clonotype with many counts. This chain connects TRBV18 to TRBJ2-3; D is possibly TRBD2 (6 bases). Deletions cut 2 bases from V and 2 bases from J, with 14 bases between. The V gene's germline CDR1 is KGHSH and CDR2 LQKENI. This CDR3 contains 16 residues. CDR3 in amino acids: CASSPLPGESTDTQYF. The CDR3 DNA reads TGTGCCAGCTCACCATTACCGGGGGAGTCCACAGATACGCAGTATTTT.

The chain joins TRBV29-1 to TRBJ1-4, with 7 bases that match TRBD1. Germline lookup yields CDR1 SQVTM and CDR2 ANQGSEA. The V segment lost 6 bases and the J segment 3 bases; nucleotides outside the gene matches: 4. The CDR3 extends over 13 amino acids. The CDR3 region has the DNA TGCAGCGTAGAGGACAGGCCTAATGAAAAACTGTTTTTT. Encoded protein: CSVEDRPNEKLFF.

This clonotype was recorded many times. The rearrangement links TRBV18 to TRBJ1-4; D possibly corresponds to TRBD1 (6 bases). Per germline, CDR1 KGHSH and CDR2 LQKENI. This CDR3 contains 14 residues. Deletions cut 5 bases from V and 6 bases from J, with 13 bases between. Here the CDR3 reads CASSFRDIDEKLFF. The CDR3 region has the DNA TGTGCCAGCTCATTCCGGGACATCGATGAAAAACTGTTTTTT.

CDR3 coding DNA: TGTGCCATCGGCCGGGCCCCCGGGTGGACAGATACGCAGTATTTT. Protein sequence: CAIGRAPGWTDTQYF. The chain carries TRBV2 and TRBJ2-3, with D unclear. Trimming stripped 10 bases from V and 3 bases from J, with 20 bases between. From germline, CDR1 is SNHLY and CDR2 FYNNEI. The length of the CDR3 is 15 residues.

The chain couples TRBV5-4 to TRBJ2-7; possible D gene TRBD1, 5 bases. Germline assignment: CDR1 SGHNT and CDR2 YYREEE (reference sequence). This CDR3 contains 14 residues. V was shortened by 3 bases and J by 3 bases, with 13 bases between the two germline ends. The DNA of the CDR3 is TGTGCCAGCAGCTCCGGACACCCTAACTACGAGCAGTACTTC. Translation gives CASSSGHPNYEQYF.

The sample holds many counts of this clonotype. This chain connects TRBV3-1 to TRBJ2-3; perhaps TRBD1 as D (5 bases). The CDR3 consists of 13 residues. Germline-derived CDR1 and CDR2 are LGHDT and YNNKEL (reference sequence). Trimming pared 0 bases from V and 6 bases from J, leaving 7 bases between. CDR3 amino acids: CASSQDRVDTQYF. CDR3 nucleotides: TGTGCCAGCAGCCAAGACAGGGTGGATACGCAGTATTTT.

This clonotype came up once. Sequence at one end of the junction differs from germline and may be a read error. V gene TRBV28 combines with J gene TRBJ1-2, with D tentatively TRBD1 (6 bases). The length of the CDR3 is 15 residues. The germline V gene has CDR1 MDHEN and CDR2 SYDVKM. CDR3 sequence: CASSAGPDSNLFLGF. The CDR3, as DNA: TGTGCCAGCAGCGCGGGGCCGGACAGTAATCTTTTTTTGGGCTTC.

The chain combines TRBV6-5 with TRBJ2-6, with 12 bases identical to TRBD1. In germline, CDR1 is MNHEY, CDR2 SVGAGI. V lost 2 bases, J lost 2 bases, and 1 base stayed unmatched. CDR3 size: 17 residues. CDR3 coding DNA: TGTGCCAGCAGTTACGGGACAGGGGGCCCTGGGGCCAACGTCCTGACTTTC. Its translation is CASSYGTGGPGANVLTF.

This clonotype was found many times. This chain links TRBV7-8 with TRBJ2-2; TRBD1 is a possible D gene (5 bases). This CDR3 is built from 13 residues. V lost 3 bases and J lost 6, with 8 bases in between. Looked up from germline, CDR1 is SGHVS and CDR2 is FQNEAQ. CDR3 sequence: CASSLQGAGELFF. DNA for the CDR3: TGTGCCAGCAGCTTGCAGGGTGCCGGGGAGCTGTTTTTT.

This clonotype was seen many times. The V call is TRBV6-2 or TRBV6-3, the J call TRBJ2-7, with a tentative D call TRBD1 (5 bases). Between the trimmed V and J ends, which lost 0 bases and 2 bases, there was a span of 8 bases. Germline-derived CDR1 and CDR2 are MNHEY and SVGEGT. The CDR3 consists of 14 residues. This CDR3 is CASSYSETAYEQYF. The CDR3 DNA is TGTGCCAGCAGTTACTCGGAGACAGCCTACGAGCAGTACTTC.